The next 22 T cell receptor beta chains were all read from a single sample in a study of cytomegalovirus exposure and HLA in healthy donors. PCR primers comprised 60 Vbeta and 13 Jbeta primers. The assay was immunoSEQ multiplex PCR, and TCRdb's table has in-frame clones only and misses some. The sample has 160,000 or so clones; 80% are singletons. The sequenced sample was PBMCs. All receptors derive from a male donor in good health and CMV-seropositive.

This sequence joins TRBV4-1 and TRBJ2-1; D is unclear. V lost 1 base, J lost 9 bases, and 7 bases lay in between. The length of the CDR3 is 12 residues. Germline values: CDR1 MGHRA, CDR2 YSYEKL. The CDR3 region has the DNA TGCGCCAGCAGCCAAGTAATCTCTGAGCAGTTCTTC. It specifies CASSQVISEQFF.

This chain joins TRBV6-5 and TRBJ2-5, with D possibly matching TRBD1 (6 bases). This CDR3 is 12 amino acids long. In germline, CDR1 is MNHEY, CDR2 SVGAGI. V was shortened by 6 bases and J by 11 bases, with 16 bases between the two germline ends. In DNA form, the CDR3 reads TGTGCCAGCAGCCATACTAAACAGGGACAGTACTTC. It yields the protein CASSHTKQGQYF.

The chain employs TRBV7-2 and TRBJ2-5; TRBD2 agrees at 8 bases. This CDR3 contains 13 residues. Trimming at V came to 8 bases and at J to 5 bases, leaving 7 bases not matched to a gene. Germline V gene lookup returns CDR1 SGHTA and CDR2 FQGNSA. The CDR3: CASRGKRGETQYF. CDR3 nucleotide sequence: TGTGCCAGCCGCGGCAAGCGGGGGGAGACCCAGTACTTC. Drawing the rest from reference TRBV7-2 and TRBJ2-5, the complete variable domain is GAGVSQSPSNKVTEKGKDVELRCDPISGHTALYWYRQSLGQGLEFLIYFQGNSAPDKSGLPSDRFSAERTGGSVSTLTIQRTQQEDSAVYLCASRGKRGETQYFGPGTRLLVL.

The chain recombines TRBV23-1 with TRBJ2-1; D is unresolved. TRBV23-1 is identified as an open reading frame with a role that is uncertain. The CDR3 sequence is 14 residues long. Trimming cost V 4 bases and J 8 bases, with 15 bases left between them. The CDR3, as DNA: TGCGCCAGCAGTCGTACGTCTTTAGATGATGAGCAGTTCTTC. Protein product: CASSRTSLDDEQFF.

This chain uses TRBV7-9 with TRBJ2-1, with D possibly being TRBD2 (5 bases). This CDR3 has 13 amino acids. The V gene's germline CDR1 is SEHNR and CDR2 FQNEAQ (reference sequence). V lost 3 bases to trimming and J lost 15 bases, with 18 bases between them. CDR3 sequence reads: CASSLSLANIGFF. The DNA for the CDR3 is TGTGCCAGCAGCTTGTCCCTAGCAAACATAGGGTTCTTC.

The chain employs TRBV7-2 and TRBJ2-7; D is perhaps TRBD1 (6 bases). Germline assignment: CDR1 SGHTA and CDR2 FQGNSA. Trimming pared 8 bases from V and 7 bases from J, leaving 18 bases between. This CDR3 is built from 13 residues. Here the CDR3 reads CASLPGQQGEQYF. CDR3 in DNA: TGTGCCAGCCTACCGGGACAACAAGGAGAGCAGTACTTC.

The sample holds a few counts of this clone. This chain joins TRBV10-3 and TRBJ1-1; D may be TRBD1 (6 bases). Germline V gives CDR1 ENHRY, CDR2 SYGVKD. V was pared by 7 bases and J by 1 base, with 10 bases between. CDR3 length equals 13 residues. CDR3 nucleotides: TGTGCCATCACTGGGACAACGAACACTGAAGCTTTCTTT. It yields the protein CAITGTTNTEAFF.

This clone has only one observation. The chain combines TRBV7-3 with TRBJ1-2; possible D gene TRBD1, 5 bases. The CDR3 covers 13 residues. V was cut by 0 bases and J by 7 bases, with 9 bases left in between. Germline values: CDR1 SGHTA, CDR2 FQGTGA. In DNA, the CDR3 is TGTGCCAGCAGCTTAACAGGGGCGGTTGGCTACACCTTC. It yields the protein CASSLTGAVGYTF.

This chain connects TRBV30 to TRBJ2-7; 9 bases align to TRBD1. The CDR3 runs 15 residues. Germline lookup yields CDR1 GTSNPN and CDR2 SVGIG (reference sequence). V was pared by 5 bases and J by 4 bases, with 12 bases of the junction left unmatched. The CDR3 here is CAWGGLGTGMYEQYF. CDR3 DNA sequence: TGTGCCTGGGGGGGTCTCGGGACAGGGATGTACGAGCAGTACTTC. The full variable domain, completed using reference TRBV30 and TRBJ2-7, is SQTIHQWPATLVQPVGSPLSLECTVEGTSNPNLYWYRQAAGRGLQLLFYSVGIGQISSEVPQNLSASRPQDRQFILSSKKLLLSDSGFYLCAWGGLGTGMYEQYFGPGTRLTVT.

The chain employs TRBV19 and TRBJ1-5; no definite D call. Per germline, CDR1 LNHDA and CDR2 SQIVND (reference sequence). The CDR3 spans 15 residues. V was cut by 6 bases and J by 3 bases, with 15 bases left in between. For the CDR3, the DNA is TGTGCCAGTAGGACGACCTGGGCAGCCAATCAGCCCCAGCATTTT. This gives the protein CASRTTWAANQPQHF.

The count of this clone is one. At one end, the junction sequence differs from germline, possibly due to a read error. J is TRBJ1-1 and V is TRBV7-9; D not resolved. CDR1 and CDR2 (germline): SEHNR, FQNEAQ (reference sequence). This CDR3 region has 13 residues. CDR3 loop: CSSSFAGNTEAFF. CDR3 nucleotides: TGTTCCAGCAGCTTCGCAGGGAACACTGAAGCTTTCTTT.

This clone came up once. This chain links TRBV10-3 with TRBJ1-1, with TRBD1 as a possible D gene (5 bases). There are 14 residues in the CDR3. Germline lookup yields CDR1 ENHRY and CDR2 SYGVKD. The ends were cut back, 3 bases at V and 4 bases at J, with 12 bases in the middle. The CDR3 sequence is CAISDWRGSTEAFF. CDR3 bases: TGTGCCATCAGTGACTGGCGGGGGTCCACTGAAGCTTTCTTT.

V usage is TRBV19 and J usage is TRBJ2-2; 8 nucleotides match TRBD2. Germline V gene sequence: CDR1 LNHDA, CDR2 SQIVND (reference sequence). V was pared by 5 bases and J by 4 bases, with 3 bases of the junction left unmatched. This CDR3 has 14 amino acids. DNA for the CDR3: TGTGCCAGTAGTCTCGGGAGGGCCACCGGGGAGCTGTTTTTT. Amino acids: CASSLGRATGELFF.

The chain couples TRBV6-5 to TRBJ1-2; D is perhaps TRBD1 (5 bases). Trimming took off 0 bases at V and 8 bases at J, with 10 bases between the two ends. The CDR3 sequence is 13 residues long. Germline V gene data show CDR1 as MNHEY and CDR2 as SVGAGI. This CDR3 reads CASSYSMGGGYTF. CDR3 DNA sequence: TGTGCCAGCAGTTACTCGATGGGGGGGGGCTACACCTTC.

The chain employs TRBV28 and TRBJ2-6, with D maybe TRBD1 (5 bases). V gave up 6 bases and J gave up 3 bases, with 18 bases separating them. The length of the CDR3 is 17 residues. Germline CDR1 and CDR2: MDHEN and SYDVKM. The CDR3 region is CASRDLGVMNGANVLTF. The CDR3 DNA sequence: TGTGCCAGCAGGGATTTAGGGGTAATGAATGGGGCCAACGTCCTGACTTTC.

This chain connects TRBV29-1 to TRBJ2-2, with D possibly TRBD2 on 6 matching bases. V gave up 7 bases and J gave up 6 bases, with 12 bases separating them. Looked up from germline, CDR1 is SQVTM and CDR2 is ANQGSEA. CDR3 size: 12 residues. CDR3 coding DNA: TGCAGCGCGCGGGAAACCGCCGGGGAGCTGTTTTTT. As protein: CSARETAGELFF.

The rearrangement links TRBV27 to TRBJ2-7; no clear D. Per the germline V gene, CDR1 is MNHEY and CDR2 is SMNVEV (reference sequence). CDR3 size: 13 residues. Deletions cut 5 bases from V and 0 bases from J, with 8 bases between. The CDR3 sequence is CASSLSPSYEQYF. CDR3 sequence (DNA): TGTGCCAGCAGTCTTAGCCCCTCCTACGAGCAGTACTTC.

The CDR3 nucleotides read TGTGCCATCCAGGGGGCGACTAATGAAAAACTGTTTTTT. It codes for CAIQGATNEKLFF. The chain has TRBV10-3 and TRBJ1-4; 8 positions match TRBD1. The CDR3 contains 13 residues. The ends lost 8 bases at V and 2 bases at J; junction bases unmatched: 1. Germline V gene sequence: CDR1 ENHRY, CDR2 SYGVKD.

The CDR3 is CASSTPLVAAQETQYF. In DNA form, the CDR3 reads TGTGCCAGCAGCACCCCCCTTGTGGCGGCCCAAGAGACCCAGTACTTC. The chain links TRBV28 to TRBJ2-5; D gene uncertain. Germline-derived CDR1 and CDR2 are MDHEN and SYDVKM. Trimming stripped 6 bases from V and 1 base from J, with 18 bases between. The CDR3 consists of 16 residues.

V and J are TRBV4-3 and TRBJ2-5; maybe TRBD1 (6 bases). The CDR3 totals 14 residues. Germline values: CDR1 LGHNA, CDR2 YSLEER. Trimming stripped 1 base from V and 9 bases from J, with 15 bases between. Written as DNA, the CDR3 is TGCGCCAGCAGCCAAGGGGGGCCCCGCGCGGCCCAGTACTTC. Its translation: CASSQGGPRAAQYF.

The chain employs TRBV7-2 and TRBJ2-5, with D maybe TRBD1 (6 bases). The better agreement between TRBJ2-7 and the DNA end casts doubt on the J call. The length of the CDR3 is 14 residues. The germline V gene has CDR1 SGHTA and CDR2 FQGNSA. CDR3 loop: CASSPRDISYEQYF. DNA for the CDR3: TGTGCCAGCAGCCCCCGGGACATAAGCTACGAGCAGTACTTC.

This clone was observed a few times. This chain joins TRBV6-5 and TRBJ2-7, with a weak D call TRBD1 (5 bases). CDR3 length: 15 amino acids. From germline, CDR1 is MNHEY and CDR2 SVGAGI. V lost 2 bases to trimming and J lost 4 bases, with 15 bases between them. The CDR3 loop reads CASSYGAVAPYEQYF. The CDR3 coding sequence is TGTGCCAGCAGTTACGGGGCAGTAGCCCCTTACGAGCAGTACTTC.